The subject of this entry is one TCR beta chain. Its specificity is not known. This sequence may be a read error, since a much larger clone differs from it by one base. RNA transcripts served as the template for amplifying TCR beta CDR3 regions. The HTBI primer set served for first-round RT-PCR of the TCR CDR3. TCRdb re-called the multiplex PCR reads through MiXCR, storing one row per CDR3 protein. The data hold hundreds of thousands of distinct CDR3 sequences, with roughly a sixth observed a single time. This sample was taken from a study of T cells in Graves' hyperthyroidism and ophthalmopathy. Findings and limits, study-wide: Researchers found most expanded thyroid clonotypes above 0.001 in blood as well.

Ophthalmopathy in the patients scored at least 3 on Clinical Activity Score and at least 4 on NOSPECS grade, lasting under 3 months. This CDR3 has 16 amino acids. Trimming took 1 base from V and 6 from J; bases not matched to a gene: 7. CDR1 SGHTA and CDR2 FQGTGA come from the germline V gene. This rearrangement joins TRBV7-3 to TRBJ2-1, with TRBD2 identical over 9 bases. The sequencing sample was made of blood. This clonotype originated in a woman between 40 and 55 years old with Graves' ophthalmopathy. The CDR3 DNA sequence: TGTGCCAGCAGCTTAATCCGTGGCGGGAGGGCCAATGAGCAGTTCTTC. Amino acid sequence: CASSLIRGGRANEQFF.